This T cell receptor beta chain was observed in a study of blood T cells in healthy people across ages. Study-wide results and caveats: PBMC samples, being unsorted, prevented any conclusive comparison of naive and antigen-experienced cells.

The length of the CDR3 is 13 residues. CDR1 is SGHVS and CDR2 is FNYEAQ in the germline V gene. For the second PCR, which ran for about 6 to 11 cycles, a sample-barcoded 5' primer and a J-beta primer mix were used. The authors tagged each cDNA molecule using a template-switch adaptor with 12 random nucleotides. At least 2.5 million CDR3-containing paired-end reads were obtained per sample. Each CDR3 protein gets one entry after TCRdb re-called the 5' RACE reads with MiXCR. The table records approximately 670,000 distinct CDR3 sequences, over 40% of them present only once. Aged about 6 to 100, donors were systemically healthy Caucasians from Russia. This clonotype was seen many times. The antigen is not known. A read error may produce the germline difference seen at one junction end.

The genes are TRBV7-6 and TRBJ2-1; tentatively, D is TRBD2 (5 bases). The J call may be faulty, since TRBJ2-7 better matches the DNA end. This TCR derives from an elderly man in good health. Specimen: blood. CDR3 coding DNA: TGTGCCAGCAGCGTAGCGTCGAACAATGAGCAGTACTTC. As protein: CASSVASNNEQYF.